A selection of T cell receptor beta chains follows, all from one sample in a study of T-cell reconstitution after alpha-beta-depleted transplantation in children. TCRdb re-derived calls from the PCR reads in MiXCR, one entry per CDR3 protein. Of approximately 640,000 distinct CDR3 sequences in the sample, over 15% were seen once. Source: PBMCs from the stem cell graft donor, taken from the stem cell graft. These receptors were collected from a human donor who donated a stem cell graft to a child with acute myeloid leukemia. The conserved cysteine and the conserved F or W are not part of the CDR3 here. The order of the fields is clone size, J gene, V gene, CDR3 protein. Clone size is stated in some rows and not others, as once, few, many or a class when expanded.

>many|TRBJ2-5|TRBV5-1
ASSGGDQETQY
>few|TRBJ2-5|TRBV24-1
ATSDQLAGGETQY
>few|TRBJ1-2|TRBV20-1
SAQRLVPDGYT
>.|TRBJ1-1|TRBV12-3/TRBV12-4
ASSLHDTEAF
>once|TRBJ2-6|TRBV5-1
ASSKETGTGANVLT
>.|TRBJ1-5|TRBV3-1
ASSQSVNQPQH
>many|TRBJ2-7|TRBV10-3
ATMIDNHYEQY
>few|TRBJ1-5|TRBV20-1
SARGGQSYQPQH
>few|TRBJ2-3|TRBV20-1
SARNPRGRASTDTQY
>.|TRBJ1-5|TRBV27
ASSPRSGTQPQH
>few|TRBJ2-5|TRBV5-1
ASSYMGETQY
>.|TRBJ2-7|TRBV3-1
ASSQQSGRSYEQY
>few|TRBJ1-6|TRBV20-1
SARRRGSSYNSPLH
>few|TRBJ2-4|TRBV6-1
ASSESRAAKNIQY
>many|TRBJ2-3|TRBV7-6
ASSSPGTSGGVSDTQY
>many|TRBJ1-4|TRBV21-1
ASSEDGAPNEKLF
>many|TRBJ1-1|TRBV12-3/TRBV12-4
ASKTTGSGGAF
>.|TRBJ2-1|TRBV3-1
ASSQDVINNEQF
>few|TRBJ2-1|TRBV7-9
ASRLAGVNEQF
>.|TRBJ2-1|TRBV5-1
ASSLDPGLNEQF
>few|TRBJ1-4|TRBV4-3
ASSQDGTGALGEKLF
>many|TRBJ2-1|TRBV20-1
SASPQGTTNEQF
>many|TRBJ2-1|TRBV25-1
ASSLHRGTYNEQF